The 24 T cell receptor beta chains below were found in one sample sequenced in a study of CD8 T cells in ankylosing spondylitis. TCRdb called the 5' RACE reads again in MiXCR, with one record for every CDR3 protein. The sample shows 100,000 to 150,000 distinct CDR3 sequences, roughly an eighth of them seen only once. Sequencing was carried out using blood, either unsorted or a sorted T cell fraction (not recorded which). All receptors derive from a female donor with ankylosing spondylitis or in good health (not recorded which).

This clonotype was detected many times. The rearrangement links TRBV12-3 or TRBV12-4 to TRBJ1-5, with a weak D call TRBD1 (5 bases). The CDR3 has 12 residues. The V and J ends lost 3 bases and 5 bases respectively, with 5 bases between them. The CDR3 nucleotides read TGTGCCAGCAGTTTCAGGGATCAGCCCCAGCATTTT. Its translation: CASSFRDQPQHF.

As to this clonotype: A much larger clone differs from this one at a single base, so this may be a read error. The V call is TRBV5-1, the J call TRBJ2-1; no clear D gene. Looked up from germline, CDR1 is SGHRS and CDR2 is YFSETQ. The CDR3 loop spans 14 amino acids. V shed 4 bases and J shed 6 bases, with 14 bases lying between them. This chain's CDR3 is CASSVGDHSNEQFF. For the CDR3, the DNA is TGCGCCAGCAGCGTGGGCGATCACAGCAATGAGCAGTTCTTC.

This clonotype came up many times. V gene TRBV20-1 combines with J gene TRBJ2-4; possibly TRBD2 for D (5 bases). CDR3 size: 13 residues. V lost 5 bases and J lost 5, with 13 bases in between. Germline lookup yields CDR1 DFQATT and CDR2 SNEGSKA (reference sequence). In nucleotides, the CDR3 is TGCAGTGCTGCCGGACTGGTCGAAAACATTCAGTACTTC. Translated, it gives CSAAGLVENIQYF.

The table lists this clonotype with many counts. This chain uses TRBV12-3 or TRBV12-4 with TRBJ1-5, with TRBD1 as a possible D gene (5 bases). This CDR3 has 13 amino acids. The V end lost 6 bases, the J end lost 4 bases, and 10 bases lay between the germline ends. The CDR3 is CASSTGRNQPQHF. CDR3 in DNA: TGTGCCAGCAGCACAGGACGGAATCAGCCCCAGCATTTT.

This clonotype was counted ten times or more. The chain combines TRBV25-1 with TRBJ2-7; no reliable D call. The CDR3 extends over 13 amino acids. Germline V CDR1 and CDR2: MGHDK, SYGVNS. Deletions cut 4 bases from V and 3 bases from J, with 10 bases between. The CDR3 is CASSASGYYEQYF. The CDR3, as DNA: TGTGCCAGCAGTGCTTCCGGGTACTACGAGCAGTACTTC.

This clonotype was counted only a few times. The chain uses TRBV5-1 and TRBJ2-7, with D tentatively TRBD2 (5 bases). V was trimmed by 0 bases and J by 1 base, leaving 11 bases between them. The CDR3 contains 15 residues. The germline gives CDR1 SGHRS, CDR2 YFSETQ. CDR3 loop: CASSLGPSGSYEQYF. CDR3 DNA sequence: TGCGCCAGCAGCTTGGGACCAAGCGGATCCTACGAGCAGTACTTC.

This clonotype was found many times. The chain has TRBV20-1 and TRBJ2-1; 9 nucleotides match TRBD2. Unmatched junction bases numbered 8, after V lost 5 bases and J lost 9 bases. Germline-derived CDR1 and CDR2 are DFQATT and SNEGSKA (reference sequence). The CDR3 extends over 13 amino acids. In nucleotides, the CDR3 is TGCAGTGCTCCCGGGACTAGCCGTGGTGAGCAGTTCTTC. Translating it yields CSAPGTSRGEQFF.

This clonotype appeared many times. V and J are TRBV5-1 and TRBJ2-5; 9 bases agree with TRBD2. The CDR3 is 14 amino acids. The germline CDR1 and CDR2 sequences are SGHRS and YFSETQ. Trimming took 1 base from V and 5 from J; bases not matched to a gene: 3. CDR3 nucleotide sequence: TGCGCCAGCAGCTTGCCTACTAGCGGGGAGACCCAGTACTTC. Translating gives CASSLPTSGETQYF.

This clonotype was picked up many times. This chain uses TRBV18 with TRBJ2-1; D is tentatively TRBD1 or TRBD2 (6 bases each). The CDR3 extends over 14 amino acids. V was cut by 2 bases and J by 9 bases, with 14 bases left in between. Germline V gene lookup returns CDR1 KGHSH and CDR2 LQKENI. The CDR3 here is CASSPEVGGAEQFF. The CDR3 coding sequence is TGTGCCAGCTCACCAGAAGTCGGGGGCGCTGAGCAGTTCTTC.

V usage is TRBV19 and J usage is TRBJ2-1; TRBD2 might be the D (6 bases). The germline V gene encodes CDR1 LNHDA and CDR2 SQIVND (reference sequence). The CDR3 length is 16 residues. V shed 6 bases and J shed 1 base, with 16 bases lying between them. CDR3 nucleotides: TGTGCCAGTAGGACGGTAGCGGAACGTTCCTACAATGAGCAGTTCTTC. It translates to CASRTVAERSYNEQFF.

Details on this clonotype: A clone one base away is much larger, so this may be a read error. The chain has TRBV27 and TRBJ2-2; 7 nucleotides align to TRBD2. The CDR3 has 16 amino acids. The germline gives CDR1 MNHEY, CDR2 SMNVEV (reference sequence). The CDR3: CASSGRGFRSTGEVFF. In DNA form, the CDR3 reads TGTGCCAGCAGTGGGAGGGGTTTTAGGAGCACCGGGGAGGTGTTTTTT.

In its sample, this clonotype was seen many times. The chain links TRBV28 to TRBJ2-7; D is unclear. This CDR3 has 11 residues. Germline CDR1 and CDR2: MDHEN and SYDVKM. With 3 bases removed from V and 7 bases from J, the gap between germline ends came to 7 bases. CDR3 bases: TGTGCCAGCAGTTTGGCCTCGGAGCAGTACTTC. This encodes CASSLASEQYF. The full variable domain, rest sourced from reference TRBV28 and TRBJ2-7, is DVKVTQSSRYLVKRTGEKVFLECVQDMDHENMFWYRQDPGLGLRLIYFSYDVKMKEKGDIPEGYSVSREKKERFSLILESASTNQTSMYLCASSLASEQYFGPGTRLTVT.

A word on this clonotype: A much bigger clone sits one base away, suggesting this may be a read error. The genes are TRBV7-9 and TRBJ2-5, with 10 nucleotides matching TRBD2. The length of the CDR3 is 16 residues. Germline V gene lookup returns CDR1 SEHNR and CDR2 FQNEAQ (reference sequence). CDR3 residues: CAGSILSGGYQETQYF. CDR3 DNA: TGTGCCGGCAGCATCCTTAGCGGGGGGTACCAAGAGACCCAGTACTTC.

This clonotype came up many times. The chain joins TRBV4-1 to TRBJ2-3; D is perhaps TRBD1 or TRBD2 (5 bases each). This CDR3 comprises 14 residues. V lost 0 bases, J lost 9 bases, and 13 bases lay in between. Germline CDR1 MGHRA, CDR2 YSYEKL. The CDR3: CASSQDPGPLTQYF. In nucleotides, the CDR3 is TGCGCCAGCAGCCAAGATCCGGGGCCCTTAACGCAGTATTTT.

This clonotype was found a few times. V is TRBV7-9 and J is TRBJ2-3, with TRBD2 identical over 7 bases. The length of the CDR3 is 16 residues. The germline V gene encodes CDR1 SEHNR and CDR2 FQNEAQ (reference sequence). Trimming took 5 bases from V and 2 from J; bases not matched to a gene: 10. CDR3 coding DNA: TGTGCCAGCAGCCCGACCAACGGGGGGACCACAGATACGCAGTATTTT. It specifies CASSPTNGGTTDTQYF.

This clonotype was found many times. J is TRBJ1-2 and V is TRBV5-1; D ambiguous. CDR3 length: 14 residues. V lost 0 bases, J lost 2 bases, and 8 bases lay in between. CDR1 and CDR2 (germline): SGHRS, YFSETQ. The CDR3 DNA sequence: TGCGCCAGCAGCTTGGAGGGCAGAAACTATGGCTACACCTTC. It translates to CASSLEGRNYGYTF. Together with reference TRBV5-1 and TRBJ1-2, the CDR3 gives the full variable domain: KAGVTQTPRYLIKTRGQQVTLSCSPISGHRSVSWYQQTPGQGLQFLFEYFSETQRNKGNFPGRFSGRQFSNSRSEMNVSTLELGDSALYLCASSLEGRNYGYTFGSGTRLTVV.

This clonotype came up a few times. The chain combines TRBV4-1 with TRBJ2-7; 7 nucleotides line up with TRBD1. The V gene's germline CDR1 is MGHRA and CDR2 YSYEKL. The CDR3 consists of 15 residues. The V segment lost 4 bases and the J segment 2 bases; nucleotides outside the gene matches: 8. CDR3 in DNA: TGCGCCAGCAGCCCCTTCCTGACAGGGACCTACGAGCAGTACTTC. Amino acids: CASSPFLTGTYEQYF.

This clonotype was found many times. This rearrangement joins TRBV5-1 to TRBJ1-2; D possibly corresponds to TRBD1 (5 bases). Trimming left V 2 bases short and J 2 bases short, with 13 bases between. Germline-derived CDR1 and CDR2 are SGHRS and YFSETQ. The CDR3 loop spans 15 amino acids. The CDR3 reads CASSFTDSKNYGYTF. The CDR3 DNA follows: TGCGCCAGCAGCTTTACCGACAGCAAAAACTATGGCTACACCTTC.

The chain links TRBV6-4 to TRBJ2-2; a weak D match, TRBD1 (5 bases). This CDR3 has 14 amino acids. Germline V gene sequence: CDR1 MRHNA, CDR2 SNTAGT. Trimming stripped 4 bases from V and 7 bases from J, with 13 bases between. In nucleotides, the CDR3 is TGTGCCAGCAGTGCTTCCAGGGAAGTCGGGGAGCTGTTTTTT. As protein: CASSASREVGELFF.

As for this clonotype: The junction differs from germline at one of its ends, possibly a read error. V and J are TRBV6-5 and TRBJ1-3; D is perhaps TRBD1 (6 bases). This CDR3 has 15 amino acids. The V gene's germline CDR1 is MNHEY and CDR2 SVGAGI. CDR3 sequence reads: CASSYSAGAGKTIYF. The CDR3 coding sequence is TGTGCCAGCAGTTACTCGGCAGGGGCTGGAAAAACCATATATTTT.

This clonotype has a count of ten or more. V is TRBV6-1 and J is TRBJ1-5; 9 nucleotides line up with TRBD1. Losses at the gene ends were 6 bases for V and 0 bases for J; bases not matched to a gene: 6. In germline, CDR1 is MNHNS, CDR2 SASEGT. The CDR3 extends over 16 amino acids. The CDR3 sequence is CASSRDRDRSNQPQHF. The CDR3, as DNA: TGTGCCAGCAGCCGGGACAGGGATCGTAGCAATCAGCCCCAGCATTTT.

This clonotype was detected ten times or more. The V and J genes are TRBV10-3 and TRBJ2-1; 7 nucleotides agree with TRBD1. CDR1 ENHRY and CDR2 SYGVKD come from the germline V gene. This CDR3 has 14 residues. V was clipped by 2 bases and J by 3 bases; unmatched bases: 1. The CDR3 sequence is CAISERQGYNEQFF. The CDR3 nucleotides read TGTGCCATCAGTGAGCGACAGGGCTACAATGAGCAGTTCTTC.

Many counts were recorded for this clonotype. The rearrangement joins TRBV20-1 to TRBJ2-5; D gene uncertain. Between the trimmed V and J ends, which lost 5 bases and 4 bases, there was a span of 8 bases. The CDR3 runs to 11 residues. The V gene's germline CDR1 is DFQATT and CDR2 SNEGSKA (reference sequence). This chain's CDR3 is CSAGILETQYF. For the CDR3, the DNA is TGCAGTGCTGGAATCTTAGAGACCCAGTACTTC.

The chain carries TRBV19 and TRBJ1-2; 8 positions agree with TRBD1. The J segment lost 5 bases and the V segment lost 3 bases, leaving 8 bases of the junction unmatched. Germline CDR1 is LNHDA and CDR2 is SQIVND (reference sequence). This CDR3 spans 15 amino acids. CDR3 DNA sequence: TGTGCCAGTAGTATTGCGACAGGGGATTTATATGGCTACACCTTC. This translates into CASSIATGDLYGYTF. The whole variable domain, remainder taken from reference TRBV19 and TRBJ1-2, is DGGITQSPKYLFRKEGQNVTLSCEQNLNHDAMYWYRQDPGQGLRLIYYSQIVNDFQKGDIAEGYSVSREKKESFPLTVTSAQKNPTAFYLCASSIATGDLYGYTFGSGTRLTVV.